This T cell receptor beta chain stems from a study of CD8 T cells in ankylosing spondylitis. Whole-study results and caveats: The study looked at matched synovial fluid samples from ankylosing spondylitis patients. Disease-linked clones were reported to be significantly enriched there. Characteristic of ankylosing spondylitis blood, it appeared, was a TCR beta motif comprising eight highly homologous variants.

TCRdb passed the 5' RACE reads through MiXCR, listing each CDR3 protein once. The sample has a few hundred thousand distinct CDR3 sequences; more than 15% are singletons. Trimming stripped 6 bases from V and 1 base from J, with 9 bases between. CDR3 length equals 13 residues. This clonotype was seen many times. As yet, its antigen is unknown. This receptor was identified in a male donor with ankylosing spondylitis or in good health (not recorded which). The sequenced sample was blood, either unsorted or a sorted T cell fraction (not recorded which). The chain has TRBV12-3 or TRBV12-4 and TRBJ1-1; no clear D. This CDR3 reads CASRSGGNTEAFF. CDR3 bases: TGTGCCAGCAGGTCGGGTGGGAACACTGAAGCTTTCTTT.